These 19 T cell receptor gamma chains originate from one sample sequenced in a study of gamma delta lymphoproliferative disorders and STAT genes. TCRdb made new clone calls on the multiplex PCR reads using CATT. Among around 2,000 gamma-chain clones listed, about 11% were seen once. Sequencing used genomic DNA taken from PBMCs of patients and controls. Input material: blood. The receptors stem from a human donor in good health.

This clone is classed as medium-sized (0.01 to 0.1%). V and J are TRGV11 and TRGJ1 or TRGJ2. No J gene was available from TCRdb, and it was assigned here by a germline match of the DNA. TRGV11 is known as an ORF, though its function is uncertain. V trimming: 5 bases; J trimming: 8 bases; junction bases outside the gene matches: 6. This CDR3 region has 12 residues. The CDR3 DNA reads TGTGCCTGCTGGATTAAGAAAGATAAGAAACTCTTT. Translating gives CACWIKKDKKLF.

By sample share, this clone is medium-sized. The chain employs TRGV2 and TRGJ1 or TRGJ2. The J gene was missing in TCRdb and was found by matching the end of the DNA to germline. This CDR3 spans 14 amino acids. Germline V gene lookup returns CDR1 EGSNGY and CDR2 YDSYNSKV. After removal of 0 bases from V and 3 bases from J, the junction contained 5 bases not matched to a gene. This chain's CDR3 is CATWDGRGYYKKLF. The CDR3 bases are TGTGCCACCTGGGACGGGCGGGGTTATTATAAGAAACTCTTT.

This clone is medium-sized. The gene calls are TRGV8 and TRGJ1 or TRGJ2. Because TCRdb records no J gene, it was assigned here through a match of the DNA to germline. The germline gives CDR1 VENAVY, CDR2 YDSYNSRV. Germline trimming cut 1 base from V and 10 bases from J; bases unmatched to any gene: 4. The CDR3 runs to 11 residues. The CDR3 DNA follows: TGTGCCACCTGGGATAGTGGGAAGAAACTCTTT. It specifies CATWDSGKKLF.

By proportion, this clone is medium-sized. The chain couples TRGV5 to TRGJ1 or TRGJ2. No J gene was available from TCRdb, and it was assigned here by a germline match of the DNA. After removal of 0 bases from V and 4 bases from J, the junction contained 9 bases not matched to a gene. The germline V gene encodes CDR1 VINAFY and CDR2 YDVSNSKD. The CDR3 covers 15 residues. CDR3 DNA: TGTGCCACCTGGGACAGGCGGGACCTATATTATAAGAAACTCTTT. It is translated as CATWDRRDLYYKKLF.

By sample share, this clone is medium-sized. J is TRGJ1 or TRGJ2 and V is TRGV4. In the absence of a J gene in TCRdb, the DNA was matched to germline to assign it here. The trim removed 5 bases at V and 4 bases at J, leaving 8 bases unmatched. CDR3 length: 13 amino acids. CDR1 is EGSTGY and CDR2 is YDSYTSSV in the germline V gene. The CDR3 DNA reads TGTGCCACCTGGGCCTTCGGGTATTATAAGAAACTCTTT. Residues: CATWAFGYYKKLF.

V usage is TRGV2 and J usage is TRGJ1 or TRGJ2. TCRdb offers no J gene call, so here the DNA was matched to germline to obtain one. Germline CDR1 is EGSNGY and CDR2 is YDSYNSKV. J lost 12 bases, V lost 1 base, and 9 bases had no gene match. The CDR3 loop spans 12 amino acids. The CDR3 loop is CATWDGTPWKLF. The CDR3, as DNA: TGTGCCACCTGGGACGGAACCCCATGGAAACTCTTT.

Note on this clone: Because the CDR3's place on the DNA is in doubt, the DNA is left out and the CDR3 is given as listed by TCRdb. The V gene reported is TRGV11; the J gene is uncalled. TRGV11 carries the ORF label, with uncertain function. The CDR3 adds up to 17 amino acids, both ends counted. CDR3 sequence: CTTVPAGLGGSDWIKTF.

The table lists this clone with a few counts. The translation of this DNA and the TCRdb protein of a much larger clone differ at residue 7, probably owing to a read error; the protein shown here is translated from the DNA. The rearrangement uses TRGV8 and TRGJ1 or TRGJ2. The J gene, missing from TCRdb, was assigned here through DNA to germline matching. The ends lost 3 bases at V and 11 bases at J; junction bases unmatched: 4. Looked up from germline, CDR1 is VENAVY and CDR2 is YDSYNSRV. The CDR3 has 10 residues. CDR3 residues: CATWDLEKLF. DNA of the CDR3: TGTGCCACCTGGGATCTAGAGAAACTCTTT.

This clone appeared a few times. This chain joins TRGV11 and TRGJ1 or TRGJ2. TRGV11 is noted as an ORF with a role that remains uncertain. V trimming: 2 bases; J trimming: 9 bases; junction bases outside the gene matches: 1. This CDR3 is built from 11 residues. In DNA form, the CDR3 reads TGTGCCTGCTGGATTAGGCTTAAGAAACTCTTT. Its translation: CACWIRLKKLF.

No J gene was called, and the V gene is TRGV2. The CDR3 totals 10 residues. Germline CDR1 EGSNGY, CDR2 YDSYNSKV. The CDR3 coding sequence is TGTGCCACCTGGGACGGGCCCGAGACGTTT. This encodes CATWDGPETF.

Within the sample, this clone is medium-sized. CDR3 loop: CACWIRHNYKKLF. The CDR3 DNA sequence: TGTGCCTGCTGGATTAGGCACAATTATAAGAAACTCTTT. The chain is built from TRGV11 and TRGJ1 or TRGJ2. The J gene, left out of TCRdb, was set here by checking the DNA against germline. TRGV11 is given ORF status, its function remaining uncertain. The CDR3 loop spans 13 amino acids. After removal of 0 bases from V and 5 bases from J, the junction contained 1 base not matched to a gene.

This clone is judged medium-sized. The CDR3 loop reads CATWDGHQIGRSDWIKTF. CDR3 bases: TGTGCCACCTGGGACGGGCATCAAATAGGCCGTAGTGATTGGATCAAGACGTTT. The rearrangement links TRGV2 to TRGJP2. The J gene comes from matching the DNA to germline here; TCRdb lacks it. Trimming cost V 0 bases and J 3 bases; bases outside gene matches: 13. Germline V gene data show CDR1 as EGSNGY and CDR2 as YDSYNSKV. This CDR3 has 18 amino acids.

This chain links TRGV10 with TRGJP1. The J gene is not listed in TCRdb, so it was assigned here from a DNA match to germline. TRGV10 is an ORF, and what it does is uncertain. This CDR3 spans 13 amino acids. Trimming at V came to 11 bases and at J to 0 bases, leaving 4 bases not matched to a gene. This CDR3 reads CAARYTTGWFKIF. DNA of the CDR3: TGTGCTGCGAGGTATACCACTGGTTGGTTCAAGATATTT.

This clone is large in the sample. Within the sample, other DNA sequences also encode this same CDR3. This chain connects TRGV9 to TRGJP. No J gene was available from TCRdb, and it was assigned here by a germline match of the DNA. The germline gives CDR1 GITISATS, CDR2 ISYDGTV (reference sequence). CDR3 length: 16 residues. With 0 bases clipped from V and 4 bases from J, the junction kept 0 bases outside the gene matches. The CDR3 is CALWEVQELGKKIKVF. CDR3 coding DNA: TGTGCCTTGTGGGAGGTGCAAGAGTTGGGCAAAAAAATCAAGGTATTT.

Judged by abundance, this clone is medium-sized. The genes are TRGV10 and TRGJ1 or TRGJ2. Since TCRdb gives no J gene, matching the DNA to germline was used here to assign it. TRGV10 is an open reading frame, and its role is uncertain. Trimming at V came to 8 bases and at J to 11 bases, leaving 7 bases not matched to a gene. The CDR3 has 10 residues. The CDR3 protein is CAAWDSEKLF. In nucleotides, the CDR3 is TGTGCTGCGTGGGATTCCGAGAAACTCTTT.

This clone ranks as medium-sized (0.01 to 0.1%). V usage is TRGV8 and J usage is TRGJ1 or TRGJ2. The J gene is not listed in TCRdb, so it was assigned here from a DNA match to germline. Germline V CDR1 and CDR2: VENAVY, YDSYNSRV. With 10 bases clipped from V and 0 bases from J, the junction kept 6 bases outside the gene matches. The CDR3 runs to 12 residues. The CDR3 DNA reads as TGTGCCACGGGTCGGAATTATTATAAGAAACTCTTT. This translates into CATGRNYYKKLF.

This clone counts as large. The chain is built from TRGV10 and TRGJ1 or TRGJ2. As TCRdb names no J gene, one was assigned here on the basis of a DNA match to germline. TRGV10 is assigned to the ORF class and has an uncertain function. After removal of 8 bases from V and 11 bases from J, the junction contained 7 bases not matched to a gene. The CDR3 runs 10 residues. Written as DNA, the CDR3 is TGTGCTGCGTGGGATTGGGAGAAACTCTTT. Its translation is CAAWDWEKLF.

By proportion, this clone is medium-sized. Other DNA variants within this sample encode the same CDR3. The chain recombines TRGV2 with TRGJ1 or TRGJ2. TCRdb lists no J gene, so it was determined here by aligning the DNA to germline. Germline trimming cut 1 base from V and 3 bases from J; bases unmatched to any gene: 3. CDR3 length: 13 amino acids. CDR1 is EGSNGY, CDR2 YDSYNSKV, per germline. The CDR3 here is CATWDGPYYKKLF. In DNA, the CDR3 is TGTGCCACCTGGGACGGACCTTATTATAAGAAACTCTTT.

V usage is TRGV10 and J usage is TRGJ1 or TRGJ2. TCRdb offers no J gene call, so here the DNA was matched to germline to obtain one. TRGV10 is an open reading frame, and its role is uncertain. This CDR3 region has 13 residues. The junction had 10 bases not matched to a gene; V was cut back by 12 bases and J by 1 base. CDR3 in amino acids: CAARPPNYYKKLF. CDR3 in DNA: TGTGCTGCCAGGCCCCCTAATTATTATAAGAAACTCTTT.